Sequencing of this T cell receptor (beta chain) was carried out in a study of blood T cell repertoires in COVID-19. For the study at large: The origin of the acute and convalescent COVID-19 samples was the United States, Italy and Spain. Nucleic acid was either cDNA or gDNA, and it came from T cells, B-cell-depleted T cells, or PBMCs.

A few counts support this clone. CDR1 and CDR2 (germline): SGHVS, FQNEAQ. V was cut by 2 bases and J by 6 bases, with 14 bases left in between. This CDR3 has 15 residues. In the source study's methods: Reference gene primer amplification gave nucleated cell count estimates. This table comes from immunoSEQ multiplex PCR, and its TCRdb copy is limited to in-frame clones, with some not included. V and J calls and clone size follow that table, whereas D and trimming were derived from the DNA. The top ten clones hold less than 2% of a sample with some 120,000 clones, approximately 80% of them seen once. V gene TRBV7-8 combines with J gene TRBJ2-1; D is perhaps TRBD2 (6 bases). Sequences were obtained from peripheral blood. This clonotype was sampled from a man between 65 and 80 years old with acute or convalescent COVID-19. The CDR3 loop is CASSLFRTTRNEQFF. CDR3 nucleotides: TGTGCCAGCAGCTTATTCAGGACTACACGCAATGAGCAGTTCTTC.